What follows is one T cell receptor (beta chain) and its context. This CDR3 is built from 15 residues. Germline V lookup: CDR1 MNHEY, CDR2 SVGAGI. V shed 1 base and J shed 6 bases, with 16 bases lying between them. This specimen belongs to a study of T cell changes during pregnancy in multiple sclerosis. Sequencing used immunoSEQ multiplex PCR; TCRdb keeps in-frame clones, though not all of them. The sample includes roughly 15,000 clones, about 83% seen only once; the top ten take 9% to 10%. The sequencing here drew on CD8+ T cells from peripheral blood mononuclear cells, taken in the second trimester of pregnancy. The sequence was obtained from a female donor in good health, enrolled as a control in a pregnancy study. The chain links TRBV6-5 to TRBJ2-7; D ambiguous. The CDR3 reads CASSYWPDIFGEQYF. For the CDR3, the DNA is TGTGCCAGCAGTTACTGGCCCGACATATTTGGCGAGCAGTACTTC.